The clone carrying this TCR beta chain was observed a few times. Its target is unknown. The sample's time point: longitudinal time-point 1 (baseline). The CDR3 is 13 amino acids. Germline lookup yields CDR1 MNHNS and CDR2 SASEGT. V lost 3 bases to trimming and J lost 3 bases; unmatched junction nucleotides: 0. This sample was taken from a study of neurological immune-mediated disorders. Regarding the study as a whole: Multiple sclerosis patients had less TCR clonal expansion than even healthy controls, unlike HTLV-1-associated myelopathy.

5'RACE employing 10-nucleotide random UMIs yielded the cDNA. TCRdb re-called the 5' RACE reads through MiXCR, storing one row per CDR3 protein. Counted here are tens of thousands of distinct CDR3 sequences, 12% to 15% occurring once; the ten biggest clones make up 4.5% to 5.5%. The chain couples TRBV6-1 to TRBJ1-1; 8 positions match TRBD1. The sequence derives from a female donor with HTLV-1-associated myelopathy (HAM/TSP). What was sequenced was PBMCs. The CDR3 loop is CASSEDRDTEAFF. CDR3 bases: TGTGCCAGCAGTGAGGACAGGGACACTGAAGCTTTCTTT.